The 5 T cell receptor beta chains given below trace back to one sample, sequenced in a study of blood T cell repertoires in COVID-19. Generated by immunoSEQ multiplex PCR, the TCRdb table keeps only in-frame clones and is missing some. Seen here are about 280,000 clones, 89% observed once, and the top ten hold roughly 0.92%. Material for sequencing was peripheral blood. These receptors were collected from a woman in her forties who had recovered from COVID-19.

This rearrangement joins TRBV7-3 to TRBJ2-1, with a tentative D call TRBD2 (6 bases). The germline gives CDR1 SGHTA, CDR2 FQGTGA. Trimming shortened V by 2 bases and J by 10 bases, and 15 bases separated the two germline ends. This CDR3 has 14 amino acids. CDR3 nucleotides: TGTGCCAGCAGCTTATGGACTACCAGAGGAGAGCAGTTCTTC. Protein product: CASSLWTTRGEQFF.

The DNA of the CDR3 is TGTGCCAGCTCACCAGGGACTAGCGGGAGGGCCAACAACGAGCAGTACTTC. This gives the protein CASSPGTSGRANNEQYF. The chain recombines TRBV18 with TRBJ2-7, with 16 bases aligning to TRBD2. Per germline, CDR1 KGHSH and CDR2 LQKENI. The CDR3 totals 17 residues. With 2 bases clipped from V and 5 bases from J, the junction kept 6 bases outside the gene matches.

This rearrangement joins TRBV19 to TRBJ2-1, with 9 positions matching TRBD2. The germline V gene has CDR1 LNHDA and CDR2 SQIVND (reference sequence). CDR3 length equals 16 residues. With V trimmed by 1 base and J by 2 bases, 3 bases remained unmatched. The CDR3 DNA reads TGTGCCAGTAGTATAGGAGTAGCGGGGGCCTACAATGAGCAGTTCTTC. Translating it yields CASSIGVAGAYNEQFF. Using reference TRBV19 and TRBJ2-1 for the parts outside the CDR3, the full variable domain is DGGITQSPKYLFRKEGQNVTLSCEQNLNHDAMYWYRQDPGQGLRLIYYSQIVNDFQKGDIAEGYSVSREKKESFPLTVTSAQKNPTAFYLCASSIGVAGAYNEQFFGPGTRLTVL.

The rearrangement joins TRBV5-1 to TRBJ2-5; a weak D match, TRBD1 (6 bases). Germline CDR1 reads SGHRS; CDR2 reads YFSETQ. The CDR3 runs 13 residues. Trimming removed 7 bases at V and 3 bases at J, with 13 bases between. CDR3 coding DNA: TGCGCCAGCCCTGGGGCAGGGGAAGAGACCCAGTACTTC. Amino acids: CASPGAGEETQYF. The whole variable domain, filled in from reference TRBV5-1 and TRBJ2-5, reads KAGVTQTPRYLIKTRGQQVTLSCSPISGHRSVSWYQQTPGQGLQFLFEYFSETQRNKGNFPGRFSGRQFSNSRSEMNVSTLELGDSALYLCASPGAGEETQYFGPGTRLLVL.

The chain joins TRBV7-9 to TRBJ2-7; TRBD1 is a possible D gene (7 bases). Trimming removed 8 bases from V and 4 bases from J, with 15 bases in between. This CDR3 is 13 amino acids long. Germline V gene sequence: CDR1 SEHNR, CDR2 FQNEAQ (reference sequence). CDR3 loop: CASAGQTFYEQYF. The CDR3 DNA reads as TGTGCCAGCGCGGGACAGACCTTTTACGAGCAGTACTTC.